Listed below are T cell receptor beta chains from one sample, sequenced in a study of Ad26.COV2.S vaccination and SARS-CoV-2 variants. TCRdb keeps only in-frame clones here, not all; method: immunoSEQ multiplex PCR. The sample has over 400,000 clones, 80% to 95% seen once. The source material was peripheral blood, sampled in a trial of Ad26.COV2.S vaccine versus placebo. Receptors originate from a person between 18 and 65 years old who received the Ad26.COV2.S COVID-19 vaccine or a placebo. Both conserved end residues are trimmed from each CDR3.

TRBV2 ASSVTGLSNQPQH
TRBV3-1/TRBV3-2 ASSQEINYGYT
TRBV30 AWSGGVQETQY
TRBV15 ATSRGTPLRQGAKENYGYT
TRBV20-1 SASGRGSEQY
TRBV18 ASSPPGTARREQY
TRBV5-1 ASSLAPRQQETQY
TRBV7-2 ASSSPAGVGSNQPQH
TRBV3-1/TRBV3-2 ASSQDLLLNTEAF
TRBV29-1 SLRRNTGELF
TRBV10-1 ASSYTTRTEAF
TRBV5-5 ASSLDRGGYEQY
TRBV10-2 ASSGPTGSGGAYTQY
TRBV25-1 ASRNTGLLRETQY
TRBV28 ASSSTSPGTGNGYT
TRBV5-1 ASSLAGLAGSDTQY
TRBV7-6 ASSLDRTANYGYT
TRBV4-1 ASSQEGWGTEAF
TRBV7-2 ASSTPGGWQY
TRBV18 ASSPEYRGGPHT
TRBV7-2 ASSLVLNTEAF
TRBV5-5 ASSLVGSGNTIY
TRBV7-9 ASSLSASGDISNQPQH
TRBV7-2 ASSFSQGNQPQH
TRBV28 ASSLVGAIGETQY
TRBV5-1 ASSLVQGRFGNTIY
TRBV19 ASSIFRNKGGTEAF
TRBV6-5 ASSYEIGTTNYGYT
TRBV18 ASSLGRSGGLTDTQY
TRBV9 ASSVGQPGELF
TRBV29-1 SVEDNGRGTGELF
TRBV30 AWSLTGLPTDTQY
TRBV11-2 ASSRRTSGGSSSYEQY
TRBV6-5 ASRRRTGSSYEQY
TRBV6-6 ASSSGVPLGGYT
TRBV30 AWRDRDSGNTIY
TRBV6-4 ASSASSTGGTEAF
TRBV27 ASSLSNSGDEQF
TRBV11-2 ASSLDQGGGALEQF
TRBV10-1 ASSELAKQETQY
TRBV12-5 ASASMGNTEAF
TRBV3-1/TRBV3-2 ASSQVLAGEQF
TRBV9 ASSVDLGGTKNIQY
TRBV30 AWSPHTGYEQY
TRBV30 AWSPLGYEQF
TRBV2 ASSPTRGGVYGANVLT
TRBV7-2 ASSYTTGNDEQY
TRBV7-9 ASSLWVGTSGGAAYEQY
TRBV7-8 ASSLGVAGVYNEQF
TRBV9 ASSVEKVPSGQTNTGELF
TRBV4-2 ASSPRDSLSYEQY
TRBV4-3 ASSQDRRQGSGYT
TRBV19 ASTYRGMNTEAF
TRBV7-2 ASSLGREVDTIY
TRBV19 ASSMATGHLYEQY
TRBV4-1 ASSHAWIAGGQDTQY
TRBV7-9 ASSLERGTGGYT
TRBV5-6 ASSLWFSPLH
TRBV27 ASSARGSYNEQF
TRBV18 ASSAWDRNYEQY